This TCR beta chain is drawn from a study of blood T cell repertoires in COVID-19. Study summary: The origin of the acute and convalescent COVID-19 samples was the United States, Italy and Spain.

Authors' analysis steps: Using reference gene primer amplification, nucleated cell counts were estimated. The data were produced by immunoSEQ multiplex PCR, yet TCRdb's version contains in-frame clones alone and is incomplete. V and J calls plus clone size are reproduced from that table; the DNA served to infer D and trimming. In the table there are 380,000 or so clones, around 89% of which are singletons. This clone occurred once. The ends lost 2 bases at V and 1 base at J; junction bases unmatched: 16. This CDR3 has 20 amino acids. Per germline, CDR1 SGHRS and CDR2 YFSETQ. The specimen sequenced was peripheral blood. The V and J genes are TRBV5-1 and TRBJ2-3; 10 nucleotides line up with TRBD2. This sequence originates from a man aged 40-50 years with acute or convalescent COVID-19. The CDR3 spells CASSFSQLAGAQFGTDTQYF. As DNA, the CDR3 is TGCGCCAGCAGCTTTTCCCAGCTAGCGGGGGCCCAATTTGGCACAGATACGCAGTATTTT.